The 31 T cell receptor beta chains below were found in one sample sequenced in a study of blood T cells in healthy people across ages. The second PCR ran about 6 to 12 cycles with a sample-barcoded 5' primer and J-beta primers. TCRdb independently ran MiXCR on the 5' RACE reads; one entry per CDR3 protein. The sample has roughly 1,500,000 distinct CDR3 sequences, about 31% seen once. Material: blood. All receptors derive from a woman aged 25 to 45 in good health.

The chain has TRBV4-2 and TRBJ2-2; a weak D match, TRBD2 (6 bases). The CDR3 spans 16 residues. The germline V gene encodes CDR1 LGHNA and CDR2 YNFKEQ. The V gene lost 8 bases and the J gene lost 5 bases, with 21 bases spanning the gap. CDR3 region: CASAGTPKKFTGELFF. CDR3 sequence (DNA): TGTGCCAGCGCAGGGACTCCAAAGAAGTTTACCGGGGAGCTGTTTTTT.

The chain combines TRBV6-5 with TRBJ2-7; a weak D match, TRBD2 (6 bases). V dropped 0 bases and J dropped 3 bases, with 9 bases sitting between them. CDR3 size: 14 residues. Germline V gives CDR1 MNHEY, CDR2 SVGAGI. DNA for the CDR3: TGTGCCAGCAGTTACTCGGAGGGAGGCTACGAGCAGTACTTC. Amino acids: CASSYSEGGYEQYF.

The chain recombines TRBV13 with TRBJ2-5; no reliable D call. The germline CDR1 and CDR2 sequences are PRHDT and FYEKMQ (reference sequence). This CDR3 spans 14 amino acids. The ends were cut back, 7 bases at V and 5 bases at J, with 17 bases in the middle. The CDR3 protein is CASNPYTTPETQYF. The CDR3 DNA is TGTGCCAGCAACCCTTACACTACCCCGGAGACCCAGTACTTC.

Worth noting for this clonotype: One junction end does not reproduce the germline sequence, and a read error may be involved. The V call is TRBV7-9, the J call TRBJ2-2; 11 bases line up with TRBD1. The CDR3 is made up of 16 amino acids. Germline V CDR1 and CDR2: SEHNR, FQNEAQ (reference sequence). CDR3 nucleotides: TGTGCCAGCAGCCTGGGACAGGGGGAAGCGACCGGGGGGCTGTTTTTT. Translating gives CASSLGQGEATGGLFF.

This clonotype was seen many times. The genes are TRBV20-1 and TRBJ2-7; D is undetermined. The CDR3 covers 15 residues. Deletions cut 3 bases from V and 2 bases from J, with 17 bases between. The germline V gene has CDR1 DFQATT and CDR2 SNEGSKA (reference sequence). The CDR3 reads CSARSFVGITYEQYF. The DNA of the CDR3 is TGCAGTGCTAGGAGCTTTGTGGGGATCACCTACGAGCAGTACTTC.

The chain employs TRBV15 and TRBJ1-1, with 7 bases fitting TRBD1. The CDR3 loop spans 15 amino acids. Germline V lookup: CDR1 LNHNV, CDR2 YYDKDF (reference sequence). With 8 bases clipped from V and 6 bases from J, the junction kept 15 bases outside the gene matches. CDR3 sequence: CATPTQGGRVPEAFF. In DNA, the CDR3 is TGTGCCACCCCAACTCAGGGGGGCCGCGTTCCTGAAGCTTTCTTT. The whole variable domain, filled in from reference TRBV15 and TRBJ1-1, reads DAMVIQNPRYQVTQFGKPVTLSCSQTLNHNVMYWYQQKSSQAPKLLFHYYDKDFNNEADTPDNFQSRRPNTSFCFLDIRSPGLGDTAMYLCATPTQGGRVPEAFFGQGTRLTVV.

V usage is TRBV3-1 and J usage is TRBJ1-1; 7 bases are a match to TRBD1. Germline CDR1 and CDR2: LGHDT and YNNKEL (reference sequence). The V gene end was trimmed by 5 bases and the J gene end by 4 bases; junction bases not matched to a gene: 7. The CDR3 loop spans 14 amino acids. CDR3 sequence: CASSNRGSVTEAFF. The CDR3 DNA follows: TGTGCCAGCAGCAACAGGGGTTCGGTCACTGAAGCTTTCTTT.

The chain is built from TRBV27 and TRBJ1-2; maybe TRBD1 (6 bases). This CDR3 has 15 residues. Germline CDR1 is MNHEY and CDR2 is SMNVEV (reference sequence). The V gene lost 4 bases and the J gene lost 8 bases, with 20 bases spanning the gap. The CDR3, as DNA: TGTGCCAGCAGTTCCACGGACGGGGGGCTGCGGGGCTACACCTTC. This codes for CASSSTDGGLRGYTF.

The V call is TRBV28, the J call TRBJ1-2; D is possibly TRBD1 (6 bases). Germline-derived CDR1 and CDR2 are MDHEN and SYDVKM. The V and J ends lost 11 bases and 2 bases respectively, with 15 bases between them. The CDR3 sequence is 13 residues long. In nucleotides, the CDR3 is TGTGCCGTCGGCCCGGGACACAACTATGGCTACACCTTC. As protein: CAVGPGHNYGYTF.

The sample holds many counts of this clonotype. The CDR3 here is CSALLDSRNIQYF. In DNA form, the CDR3 reads TGCAGTGCCCTTCTGGACAGCAGAAACATTCAGTACTTC. V gene TRBV20-1 combines with J gene TRBJ2-4; TRBD1 is a possible D gene (6 bases). V was pared by 6 bases and J by 6 bases, with 15 bases between. The CDR3 sequence is 13 residues long. The germline V gene has CDR1 DFQATT and CDR2 SNEGSKA (reference sequence).

The CDR3 spells CATSRVGGKTQYF. The CDR3 nucleotides read TGTGCCACCAGCAGAGTTGGGGGGAAGACCCAGTACTTC. The chain carries TRBV15 and TRBJ2-5; weak D call: TRBD2 (6 bases). The V and J ends lost 1 base and 6 bases respectively, with 9 bases between them. The CDR3 extends over 13 amino acids. The germline V gene encodes CDR1 LNHNV and CDR2 YYDKDF (reference sequence). Full variable domain (remainder filled in from reference TRBV15 and TRBJ2-5): DAMVIQNPRYQVTQFGKPVTLSCSQTLNHNVMYWYQQKSSQAPKLLFHYYDKDFNNEADTPDNFQSRRPNTSFCFLDIRSPGLGDTAMYLCATSRVGGKTQYFGPGTRLLVL.

Many counts were recorded for this clonotype. The chain links TRBV20-1 to TRBJ2-1; 14 bases align to TRBD2. Germline V gene sequence: CDR1 DFQATT, CDR2 SNEGSKA (reference sequence). The CDR3 runs 16 residues. The V and J ends lost 1 base and 7 bases, in that order; junction bases with no gene match: 6. CDR3 sequence: CSARGTSGGRGNEQFF. In DNA form, the CDR3 reads TGCAGTGCTAGAGGGACTAGCGGGGGGCGCGGGAATGAGCAGTTCTTC.

This clonotype was counted between two and nine times. The rearrangement links TRBV9 to TRBJ2-1; D may be TRBD1 (6 bases). V was clipped by 3 bases and J by 5 bases, with 18 bases between them. CDR1 and CDR2 from the germline V gene are SGDLS and YYNGEE. The CDR3 length is 16 residues. The CDR3 region has the DNA TGTGCCAGCAGCGAGCCCCAGCCGGGACAAAACAATGAGCAGTTCTTC. As protein: CASSEPQPGQNNEQFF. Looking up the rest from reference TRBV9 and TRBJ2-1 gives the full variable domain: DSGVTQTPKHLITATGQRVTLRCSPRSGDLSVYWYQQSLDQGLQFLIQYYNGEERAKGNILERFSAQQFPDLHSELNLSSLELGDSALYFCASSEPQPGQNNEQFFGPGTRLTVL.

This clonotype was found a few times. The chain is built from TRBV29-1 and TRBJ1-4; 7 bases match TRBD1. V shed 4 bases, J shed 2 bases, and the junction held 1 base outside the gene matches. The CDR3 contains 13 residues. CDR1 SQVTM and CDR2 ANQGSEA come from the germline V gene. This chain's CDR3 is CSVATGTNEKLFF. In nucleotides, the CDR3 is TGCAGCGTTGCGACAGGGACTAATGAAAAACTGTTTTTT. The complete variable domain, with remaining parts taken from reference TRBV29-1 and TRBJ1-4, reads SAVISQKPSRDICQRGTSLTIQCQVDSQVTMMFWYRQQPGQSLTLIATANQGSEATYESGFVIDKFPISRPNLTFSTLTVSNMSPEDSSIYLCSVATGTNEKLFFGSGTQLSVL.

About this clonotype itself: A junction end diverges from the germline sequence, so it may reflect a read error. The chain has TRBV7-9 and TRBJ2-3; TRBD2 matches 10 bases. This CDR3 has 15 residues. The germline gives CDR1 SEHNR, CDR2 FQNEAQ (reference sequence). The CDR3 region has the DNA TGTTCCAGCAGTTTTGGGACTAGCGGCACAGATACGCAGTATTTT. This sequence encodes CSSSFGTSGTDTQYF.

The sample holds a few counts of this clonotype. V is TRBV15 and J is TRBJ1-5, with 7 positions matching TRBD1. Germline lookup yields CDR1 LNHNV and CDR2 YYDKDF (reference sequence). The CDR3 length is 18 residues. With V trimmed by 0 bases and J by 4 bases, 12 bases remained unmatched. The DNA for the CDR3 is TGTGCCACCAGCAGAGATCTGCGCCCGGGACAGAGTAATCAGCCCCAGCATTTT. The encoded protein is CATSRDLRPGQSNQPQHF.

This sequence joins TRBV20-1 and TRBJ2-1; 12 nucleotides align to TRBD2. With 6 bases clipped from V and 7 bases from J, the junction kept 19 bases outside the gene matches. Germline V gene sequence: CDR1 DFQATT, CDR2 SNEGSKA (reference sequence). This CDR3 contains 18 residues. The CDR3 is CSASGLAGGPESWNEQFF. The CDR3, as DNA: TGCAGTGCAAGCGGGCTAGCGGGAGGGCCGGAGAGCTGGAATGAGCAGTTCTTC.

The table lists this clonotype with a few counts. This chain links TRBV7-9 with TRBJ2-5, with 8 positions matching TRBD2. From germline, CDR1 is SEHNR and CDR2 FQNEAQ (reference sequence). CDR3 size: 14 residues. V trimming: 4 bases; J trimming: 3 bases; junction bases outside the gene matches: 4. The CDR3 DNA is TGTGCCAGCAGCTCCTCGGGGGGGAAAGAGACCCAGTACTTC. Residues: CASSSSGGKETQYF.

This clonotype was recorded a few times. The rearrangement links TRBV3-1 to TRBJ1-6; D perhaps matches TRBD1 (5 bases). The CDR3 runs 12 residues. Germline-derived CDR1 and CDR2 are LGHDT and YNNKEL (reference sequence). The germline V and J ends were trimmed by 4 bases and 14 bases, with 12 bases remaining between them. The CDR3 DNA follows: TGTGCCAGCAGCCTTTACACAGGAGCCCTCCACTTT. The encoded protein is CASSLYTGALHF.

In its sample, this clonotype was seen a few times. This sequence joins TRBV12-3 or TRBV12-4 and TRBJ2-7; maybe TRBD1 (8 bases). CDR3 length: 15 amino acids. Trimming removed 2 bases at V and 2 bases at J, with 13 bases between. CDR3: CASSLQQGGTYEQYF. CDR3 nucleotides: TGTGCCAGCAGTTTACAACAGGGGGGGACCTACGAGCAGTACTTC.

The J gene is TRBJ2-2, the V gene TRBV15; D ambiguous. With 2 bases removed from V and 4 bases from J, the gap between germline ends came to 8 bases. The CDR3 is 14 residues long. Germline V gene sequence: CDR1 LNHNV, CDR2 YYDKDF (reference sequence). The CDR3 here is CATSRQDSTGELFF. DNA of the CDR3: TGTGCCACCAGCAGACAGGATTCCACCGGGGAGCTGTTTTTT.

This clonotype showed up just once. The V and J genes are TRBV9 and TRBJ2-1; D unclear. Trimming left V 4 bases short and J 3 bases short, with 20 bases between. This CDR3 is 17 amino acids long. Germline CDR1 reads SGDLS; CDR2 reads YYNGEE. Written as DNA, the CDR3 is TGTGCCAGCAGCTTGGCCGTCTCAGGTCTCGTCTACAATGAGCAGTTCTTC. Translating it yields CASSLAVSGLVYNEQFF.

This clonotype was detected only once. One end of the junction varies from germline; a read error may be responsible. The CDR3 DNA follows: TGTGCCAGCAGCGCCTCGTGGGGGCCGAACACTAAAGCTTTCTTT. This codes for CASSASWGPNTKAFF. The rearrangement joins TRBV9 to TRBJ1-1; tentatively, D is TRBD1 (6 bases). The CDR3 runs to 15 residues. Germline CDR1 reads SGDLS; CDR2 reads YYNGEE.

This chain links TRBV2 with TRBJ1-2; perhaps TRBD1 as D (5 bases). The length of the CDR3 is 14 residues. The germline V gene encodes CDR1 SNHLY and CDR2 FYNNEI. Between the trimmed V and J ends, which lost 5 bases and 4 bases, there was a span of 14 bases. The CDR3 here is CASSREFGAYGYTF. In nucleotides, the CDR3 is TGTGCCAGCAGTCGGGAGTTCGGGGCCTATGGCTACACCTTC.

The V gene is TRBV11-2, the J gene TRBJ2-5, with D possibly being TRBD2 (6 bases). Near its end, the DNA agrees better with TRBJ2-4, so the J call may be wrong. CDR1 is SGHAT, CDR2 FQNNGV, per germline. CDR3 length: 15 amino acids. The CDR3, as DNA: TGTGCCAGCAGAAAATCCGCGGGGCCAAAGGGCATTCAGTACTTC. Translated, it gives CASRKSAGPKGIQYF.

CDR3 sequence reads: CSARVGKTSGSLDEQFF. The CDR3 nucleotides are TGCAGTGCTAGAGTTGGGAAGACTAGCGGGAGTTTGGATGAGCAGTTCTTC. V gene TRBV20-1 combines with J gene TRBJ2-1; 12 nucleotides align to TRBD2. This CDR3 has 17 residues. J lost 8 bases, V lost 1 base, and 12 bases had no gene match. Germline lookup yields CDR1 DFQATT and CDR2 SNEGSKA (reference sequence).

This clonotype was found many times. The V and J genes are TRBV4-1 and TRBJ1-5; D remains unclear. Germline V lookup: CDR1 MGHRA, CDR2 YSYEKL. Trimming shortened V by 7 bases and J by 3 bases, and 16 bases separated the two germline ends. The CDR3 totals 15 residues. CDR3 in DNA: TGCGCCAGCAAAGTTGGAGAGTTAGACAATCAGCCCCAGCATTTT. Its translation: CASKVGELDNQPQHF.

The chain couples TRBV9 to TRBJ1-4, with 7 positions matching TRBD1. Germline CDR1 reads SGDLS; CDR2 reads YYNGEE. There are 15 residues in the CDR3. V shed 4 bases and J 7 bases; nucleotides not matched to a gene: 10. The CDR3 here is CASSRQGIDAEKLFF. For the CDR3, the DNA is TGTGCCAGCAGCCGACAGGGAATTGATGCTGAAAAACTGTTTTTT.

This clonotype was seen more than once but under ten times. The chain couples TRBV20-1 to TRBJ1-1; TRBD1 aligns across 7 bases. This CDR3 contains 12 residues. The ends lost 5 bases at V and 4 bases at J; junction bases unmatched: 4. The germline gives CDR1 DFQATT, CDR2 SNEGSKA (reference sequence). CDR3 nucleotide sequence: TGCAGTGCTGCACAGGGGAGCACTGAAGCTTTCTTT. Translating gives CSAAQGSTEAFF.

This clonotype was observed at least ten times. This rearrangement joins TRBV11-1 to TRBJ2-5, with 14 positions matching TRBD2. The CDR3 is made up of 17 amino acids. Germline V CDR1 and CDR2: SGHAT, FQDESV (reference sequence). Germline trimming cut 5 bases from V and 1 base from J; bases unmatched to any gene: 6. CDR3: CASSPWTSGGLQETQYF. Written as DNA, the CDR3 is TGTGCCAGCAGCCCCTGGACTAGCGGGGGGCTCCAAGAGACCCAGTACTTC.

V and J are TRBV7-2 and TRBJ1-2; 12 bases fit TRBD1. From germline, CDR1 is SGHTA and CDR2 FQGNSA. The length of the CDR3 is 15 residues. With 5 bases clipped from V and 5 bases from J, the junction kept 6 bases outside the gene matches. This chain's CDR3 is CASSPGTGGRYGYTF. The CDR3 DNA follows: TGTGCCAGCAGCCCAGGGACAGGGGGCCGATATGGCTACACCTTC.